Below are 6 T cell receptor beta chains sequenced from a single sample in a study of blood T cell repertoires in COVID-19. Assay: immunoSEQ multiplex PCR; the TCRdb copy retains only in-frame clones and omits some. The sample consists of a few hundred thousand clones, 80% to 90% of them appearing once. Input material: peripheral blood. The receptor source for this set is a woman in her fifties or sixties with acute or convalescent COVID-19.

CDR3 DNA sequence: TGTGCCAGCAGTAACCGGGCGGGGGTTGATGGCTACACCTTC. Amino acid sequence: CASSNRAGVDGYTF. The chain has TRBV27 and TRBJ1-2, with D perhaps TRBD1 (5 bases). The germline V gene encodes CDR1 MNHEY and CDR2 SMNVEV (reference sequence). The CDR3 contains 14 residues. Trimming left V 5 bases short and J 6 bases short, with 16 bases between.

The CDR3 region is CASSPWDRGGEKLFF. Here the CDR3 DNA reads TGTGCCAGTAGTCCCTGGGACAGGGGGGGAGAAAAACTGTTTTTT. V gene TRBV19 combines with J gene TRBJ1-4; 11 bases fit TRBD1. The CDR3 covers 15 residues. Germline CDR1 is LNHDA and CDR2 is SQIVND (reference sequence). After removal of 5 bases from V and 8 bases from J, the junction contained 7 bases not matched to a gene.

The genes are TRBV5-8 and TRBJ2-5; the match to TRBD1 covers 8 bases. The CDR3 totals 14 residues. The V and J ends lost 4 bases and 4 bases, in that order; junction bases with no gene match: 6. Germline CDR1 is SGHTS and CDR2 is YDEGEE. DNA for the CDR3: TGTGCCAGCAGCCCCGACAGGGGCCGAGAGACCCAGTACTTC. Translated, it gives CASSPDRGRETQYF.

This clone was found once. This chain connects TRBV24-1 to TRBJ2-2, with TRBD1 as a possible D gene (5 bases). Germline loops: CDR1 KGHDR, CDR2 SFDVKD. The germline V and J ends were trimmed by 0 bases and 4 bases, with 11 bases remaining between them. CDR3 length equals 16 residues. For the CDR3, the DNA is TGTGCCACCAGTGATTTGACCAGGGCCGGCACCGGGGAGCTGTTTTTT. This codes for CATSDLTRAGTGELFF.

The chain uses TRBV19 and TRBJ1-5, with 7 bases aligning to TRBD1. Germline assignment: CDR1 LNHDA and CDR2 SQIVND (reference sequence). J gave up 7 bases and V 3 bases, and 9 bases lay outside the gene matches. This CDR3 contains 15 residues. CDR3 nucleotides: TGTGCCAGTAGTATTACGACAGGGCTCCGCCAGCCCCAGCATTTT. It is translated as CASSITTGLRQPQHF.

The V and J genes are TRBV7-8 and TRBJ2-3, with D maybe TRBD2 (6 bases). The CDR3 totals 14 residues. The germline gives CDR1 SGHVS, CDR2 FQNEAQ. V was clipped by 3 bases and J by 6 bases, with 13 bases between them. The CDR3 is CASSLVTGSDTQYF. CDR3 in DNA: TGTGCCAGCAGCTTGGTAACCGGGAGCGATACGCAGTATTTT.